This TCR beta chain was identified in a study of blood T cell repertoires in COVID-19. Study context: COVID-19 samples from acute and convalescent phases originated in the United States, Italy and Spain. Nucleic acid was either cDNA or gDNA, and it came from T cells, B-cell-depleted T cells, or PBMCs.

This clone is a singleton in its sample. Authors' methods: Scientists estimated how many nucleated cells there were by amplifying reference gene primers. Repertoires were generated with immunoSEQ multiplex PCR, while TCRdb's copy carries only in-frame clones and drops some. That table gives V, J and clone size, and the DNA gave D and trimming. This sample has around 460,000 clones; approximately 90% occur once, and the top ten carry roughly 0.78%. Between the trimmed V and J ends, which lost 0 bases and 15 bases, there was a span of 17 bases. The CDR3 totals 13 residues. CDR1 and CDR2 (germline): GTSNPN, SVGIG (reference sequence). Seattle patient enrollment occurred during active infection, with longitudinal follow-up thereafter.

Sequenced: peripheral blood. The origin of this receptor is a man aged 18 to 30 with COVID-19, enrolled during active disease. The chain recombines TRBV30 with TRBJ1-4; D not certain. For the CDR3, the DNA is TGTGCCTGGAGTGTATTTAGCCTGCCGGGAGTGTTTTTT. This encodes CAWSVFSLPGVFF.